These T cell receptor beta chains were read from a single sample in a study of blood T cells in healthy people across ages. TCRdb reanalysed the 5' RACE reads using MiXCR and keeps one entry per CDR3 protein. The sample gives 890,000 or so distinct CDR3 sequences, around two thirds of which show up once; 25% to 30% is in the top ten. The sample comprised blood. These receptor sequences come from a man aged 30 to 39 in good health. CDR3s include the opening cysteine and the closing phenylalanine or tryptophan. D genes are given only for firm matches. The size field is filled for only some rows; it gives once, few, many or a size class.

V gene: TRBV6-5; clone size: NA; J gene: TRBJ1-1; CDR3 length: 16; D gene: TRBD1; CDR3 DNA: TGTGCCAGCAGTTTGGGACAGGGGGTTTTTCACACTGAAGCTTTCTTT; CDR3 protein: CASSLGQGVFHTEAFF
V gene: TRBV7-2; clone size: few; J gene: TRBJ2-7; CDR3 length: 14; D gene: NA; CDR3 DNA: TGTGCCAGCAGCTTTGTGTCCAGGGAGAGCGAGCAGTACTTC; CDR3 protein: CASSFVSRESEQYF
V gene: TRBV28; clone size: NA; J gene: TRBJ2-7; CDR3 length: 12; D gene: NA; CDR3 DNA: TGTGCCAGCAGTCGACCCCGGGGGGAGCAGTACTTC; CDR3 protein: CASSRPRGEQYF
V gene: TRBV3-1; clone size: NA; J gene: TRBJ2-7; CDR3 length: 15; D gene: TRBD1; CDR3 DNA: TGTGCCAGCAGCCCTTACCGGACAGGGGACTACGAGCAGTACTTC; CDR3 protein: CASSPYRTGDYEQYF
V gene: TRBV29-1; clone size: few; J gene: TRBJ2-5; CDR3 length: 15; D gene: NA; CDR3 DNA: TGCAGCGTGGATCAGGTGTTACTAAACCAAGAGACCCAGTACTTC; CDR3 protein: CSVDQVLLNQETQYF
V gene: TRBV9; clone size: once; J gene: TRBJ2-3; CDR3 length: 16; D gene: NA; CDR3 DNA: TGTGCCAGCAGCTCCCCTTGGGACATTGGCACAGATACGCAGTATTTT; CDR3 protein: CASSSPWDIGTDTQYF
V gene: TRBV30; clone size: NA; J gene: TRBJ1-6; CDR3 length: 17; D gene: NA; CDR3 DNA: TGTGCCTGGAGTGTGGCTGATATGAGCTCCTATAATTCACCCCTCCACTTT; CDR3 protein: CAWSVADMSSYNSPLHF
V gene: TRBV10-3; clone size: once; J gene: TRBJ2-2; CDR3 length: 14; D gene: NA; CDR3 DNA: TGTGCCATCAGTGCGGGAATGGACACCGGGGAGCTGTTTTTT; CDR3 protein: CAISAGMDTGELFF
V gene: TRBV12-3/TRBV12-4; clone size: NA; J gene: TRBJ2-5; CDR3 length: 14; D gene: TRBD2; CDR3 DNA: TGTGCCAGCAGTTTAAGACTAGCGGGGGGCATCCCGTACTTC; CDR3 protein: CASSLRLAGGIPYF
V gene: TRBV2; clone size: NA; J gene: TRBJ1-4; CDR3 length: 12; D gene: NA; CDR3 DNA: TGTGCCAGCAGTGAAGCGAATGAAAAACTGTTTTTT; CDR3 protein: CASSEANEKLFF
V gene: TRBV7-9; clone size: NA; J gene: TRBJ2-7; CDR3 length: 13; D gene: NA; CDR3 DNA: TGTGCCAGCAGCCCCGACATACTCTACGAGCAGTACTTC; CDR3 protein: CASSPDILYEQYF
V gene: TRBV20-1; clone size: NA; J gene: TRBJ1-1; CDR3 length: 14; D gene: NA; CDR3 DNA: TGCAGTGCTAGAGGACAGGCTCTTTGGACTGAAGCTTTCTTT; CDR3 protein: CSARGQALWTEAFF
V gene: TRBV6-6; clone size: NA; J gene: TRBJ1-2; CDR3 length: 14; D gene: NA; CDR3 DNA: TGTGCCAGCAGTTTTGGCAGGGGTAACTATGGCTACACCTTC; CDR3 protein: CASSFGRGNYGYTF
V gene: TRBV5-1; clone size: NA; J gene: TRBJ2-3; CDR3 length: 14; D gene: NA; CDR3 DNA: TGCGCCAGCACACAGGCAGCGAGCACAGATACGCAGTATTTT; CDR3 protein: CASTQAASTDTQYF
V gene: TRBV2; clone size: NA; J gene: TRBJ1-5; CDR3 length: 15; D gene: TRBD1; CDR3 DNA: TGTGCCAGCAGTCCGGGACAGGGGGCCAATCAGCCCCAGCATTTT; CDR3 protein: CASSPGQGANQPQHF
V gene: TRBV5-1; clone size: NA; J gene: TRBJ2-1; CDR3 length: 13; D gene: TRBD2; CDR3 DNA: TGCGCTAGCAGCTCCGGGACTAGCAATGAGCAGTTCTTC; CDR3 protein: CASSSGTSNEQFF
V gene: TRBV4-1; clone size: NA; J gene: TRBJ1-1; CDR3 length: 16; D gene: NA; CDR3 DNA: TGCGCCAGCAGCGCGAACCCGGGCAGGGTGAGCACTGAAGCTTTCTTT; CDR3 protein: CASSANPGRVSTEAFF
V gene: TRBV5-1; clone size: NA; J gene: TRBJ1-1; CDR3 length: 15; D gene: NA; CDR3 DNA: TGCGCCAGCAGCCCCTATCCGGTAACAAACACTGAAGCTTTCTTT; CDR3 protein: CASSPYPVTNTEAFF
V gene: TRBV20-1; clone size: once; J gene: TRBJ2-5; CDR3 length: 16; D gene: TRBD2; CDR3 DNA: TGCAGTGCTAGAGATCTGTTAGCGGGGGGGCAAGAGACCCAGTACTTC; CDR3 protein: CSARDLLAGGQETQYF
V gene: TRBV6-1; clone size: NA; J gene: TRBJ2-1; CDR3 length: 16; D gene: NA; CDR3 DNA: TGTGCCAGCAGTGGATCGACAGGCATCTCCTACAATGAGCAGTTCTTC; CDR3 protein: CASSGSTGISYNEQFF
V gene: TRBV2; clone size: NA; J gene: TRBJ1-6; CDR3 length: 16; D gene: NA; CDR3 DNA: TGTGCCAGCAGACCTGGGACCGGGAGTCGGGGGACACCCCTCCACTTT; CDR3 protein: CASRPGTGSRGTPLHF
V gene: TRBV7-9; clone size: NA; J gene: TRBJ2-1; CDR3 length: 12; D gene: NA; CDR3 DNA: TGTGCCAGCAGCTTTGGTGTTCATGAGCAGTTCTTC; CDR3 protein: CASSFGVHEQFF
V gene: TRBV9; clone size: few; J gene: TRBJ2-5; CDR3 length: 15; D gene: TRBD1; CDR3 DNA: TGTGCCAGCAGCGACAGACAGGGATATCTAGAGACCCAGTACTTC; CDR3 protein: CASSDRQGYLETQYF
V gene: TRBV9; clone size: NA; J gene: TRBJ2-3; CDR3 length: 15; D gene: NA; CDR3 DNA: TGTGCCAGCAGCGTAGCTCCACAGCAAAGTAATACGCAGTATTTT; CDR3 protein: CASSVAPQQSNTQYF
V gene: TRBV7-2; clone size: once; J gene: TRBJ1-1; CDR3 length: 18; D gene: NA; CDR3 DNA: TGTGCCAGCAGCTTACCCCGACAATCGCAGGGCGGGAGCACTGAAGCTTTCTTT; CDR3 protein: CASSLPRQSQGGSTEAFF
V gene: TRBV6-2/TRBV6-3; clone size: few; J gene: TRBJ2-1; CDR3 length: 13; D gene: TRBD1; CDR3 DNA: TGTGCCAGCAAGAGGACAGGGGGCAATGAGCAGTTCTTC; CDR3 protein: CASKRTGGNEQFF